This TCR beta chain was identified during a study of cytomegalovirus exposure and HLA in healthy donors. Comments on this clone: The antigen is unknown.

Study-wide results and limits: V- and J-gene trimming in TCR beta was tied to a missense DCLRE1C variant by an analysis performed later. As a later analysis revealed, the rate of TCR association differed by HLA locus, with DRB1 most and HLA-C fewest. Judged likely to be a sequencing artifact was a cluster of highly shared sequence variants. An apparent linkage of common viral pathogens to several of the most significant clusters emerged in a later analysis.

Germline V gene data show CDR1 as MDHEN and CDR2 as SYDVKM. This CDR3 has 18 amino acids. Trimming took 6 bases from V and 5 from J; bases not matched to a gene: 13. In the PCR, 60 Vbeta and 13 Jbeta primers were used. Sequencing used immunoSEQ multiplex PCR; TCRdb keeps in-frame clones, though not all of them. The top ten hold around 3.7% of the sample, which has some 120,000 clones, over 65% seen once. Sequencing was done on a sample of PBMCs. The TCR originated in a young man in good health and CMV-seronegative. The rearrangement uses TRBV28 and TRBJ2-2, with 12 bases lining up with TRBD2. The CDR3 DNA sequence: TGTGCCAGCAGCCTCTCGGCACTAGCGGGAGGAAAAACCGGGGAGCTGTTTTTT. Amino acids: CASSLSALAGGKTGELFF.